The rows below give T cell receptor beta chains drawn from one sample of a study of cytomegalovirus exposure and HLA in healthy donors. Sequencing used immunoSEQ multiplex PCR; TCRdb keeps in-frame clones, though not all of them. The data hold 250,000 to 350,000 clones, with roughly 80% observed a single time. The specimen sequenced was PBMCs. The receptors were gathered from a girl aged 2 to 10 in good health and CMV-seronegative. CDR3s include the opening cysteine and the closing phenylalanine or tryptophan.

TRBJ2-6 TRBV2 15 CASRKQSSGANVLTF
TRBJ2-4 TRBV2 16 CASSDRLGRAKNIQYF
TRBJ1-1 TRBV15 16 CATSRVYGGRYTEAFF
TRBJ2-7 TRBV5-1 14 CASSSETGPYEQYF
TRBJ1-5 TRBV28 12 CASSFVYQPQHF
TRBJ2-7 TRBV7-9 13 CASSLRQVYEQYF
TRBJ2-2 TRBV7-2 16 CASSLAAQGNTGELFF
TRBJ2-7 TRBV6-1 13 CASSTVLIYEQYF
TRBJ2-7 TRBV27 15 CASRAGFTVSYEQYF
TRBJ2-3 TRBV5-1 15 CASSHPTGGTDTQYF